This is a list of T cell receptor beta chains from one sample in a study of chemoradiotherapy in HPV16-positive cancers. Only in-frame clones appear in the TCRdb table, and some are missing; sequencing was by immunoSEQ multiplex PCR. The table includes some 880 clones, 65% to 75% detected once. This sample comprised tumor tissue, obtained from a patient who underwent chemoradiotherapy. Receptors were obtained from a human donor with HPV-associated anogenital cancer. Both conserved end residues are part of each CDR3. The D gene is left open where the match is weak. Clone size is shown for a subset of rows, as once, few, many or a class of expanded clone.

TRBJ1-5	TRBD1	TRBV7-2	NA	CASSLGTGSVNQPQHF	TGTGCCAGCAGCTTAGGGACAGGCTCCGTTAATCAGCCCCAGCATTTT
TRBJ2-7	NA	TRBV4-2	NA	CASSQGRGSYEQYF	TGTGCCAGCAGCCAGGGCCGGGGTTCCTACGAGCAGTACTTC
TRBJ2-1	TRBD2	TRBV4-3	NA	CASSQDPRSGSVSYNEQFF	TGCGCCAGCAGCCAAGATCCGAGAAGCGGGAGCGTATCCTACAATGAGCAGTTCTTC
TRBJ2-1	TRBD1	TRBV6-6	NA	CASSPLTGVYNEQFF	TGTGCCAGCAGCCCCCTGACAGGGGTATACAATGAGCAGTTCTTC
TRBJ1-3	TRBD1	TRBV6-5	NA	CASSARDSNTIYF	TGTGCCAGCAGTGCCCGGGACAGCAACACCATATATTTT
TRBJ2-2	TRBD2	TRBV4-1	once	CASSQHTGLAGENTGELFF	TGCGCCAGCAGCCAACATACGGGACTAGCGGGCGAGAACACCGGGGAGCTGTTTTTT
TRBJ1-1	NA	TRBV28	NA	CASSFRVGEAFF	TGTGCCAGCAGTTTCCGTGTAGGTGAAGCTTTCTTT
TRBJ2-3	NA	TRBV19	NA	CASSLDPRATDTQYF	TGTGCCAGTAGTCTCGACCCTAGGGCCACAGATACGCAGTATTTT
TRBJ2-1	TRBD2	TRBV4-2	once	CASSPQGGGRTSGIEQFF	TGTGCCAGCAGCCCGCAGGGGGGCGGTCGGACTAGCGGGATTGAGCAGTTCTTC
TRBJ1-1	NA	TRBV27	NA	CATRRSVNTEAFF	TGTGCCACTCGCCGGTCGGTGAACACTGAAGCTTTCTTT
TRBJ1-2	NA	TRBV14	NA	CASSPESYYGYTF	TGTGCCAGCAGCCCAGAGTCCTACTATGGCTACACCTTC
TRBJ2-2	NA	TRBV7-9	NA	CASSLGDALTGELFF	TGTGCCAGCAGCTTAGGTGATGCCCTCACCGGGGAGCTGTTTTTT
TRBJ2-1	TRBD2	TRBV14	NA	CASSQGLARTQFF	TGTGCCAGCAGCCAGGGACTAGCGAGGACGCAGTTCTTC
TRBJ1-4	TRBD1	TRBV5-1	NA	CASSWGQGATNEKLFF	TGCGCCAGCAGCTGGGGACAGGGAGCAACTAATGAAAAACTGTTTTTT
TRBJ1-1	NA	TRBV7-2	NA	CASSPLDSPNTEAFF	TGTGCCAGCAGCCCGTTGGACAGCCCGAACACTGAAGCTTTCTTT
TRBJ2-2	NA	TRBV27	NA	CASSEFSDTGELFF	TGTGCCAGCAGTGAATTTTCAGACACCGGGGAGCTGTTTTTT
TRBJ2-7	TRBD2	TRBV7-9	hyperexpanded	CASSLPGLADEQYF	TGTGCCAGCAGCTTACCGGGACTAGCGGACGAGCAGTACTTC
TRBJ1-4	NA	TRBV5-1	NA	CASSFGESNEKLFF	TGCGCCAGCAGCTTTGGGGAGTCTAATGAAAAACTGTTTTTT
TRBJ2-4	TRBD2	TRBV5-4	once	CASSPGLAGGKNIQYF	TGTGCCAGCAGCCCCGGACTAGCGGGAGGAAAAAACATTCAGTACTTC
TRBJ2-5	NA	TRBV7-2	once	CASSLGQAQTQYF	TGTGCCAGCAGCTTAGGACAGGCCCAGACCCAGTACTTC